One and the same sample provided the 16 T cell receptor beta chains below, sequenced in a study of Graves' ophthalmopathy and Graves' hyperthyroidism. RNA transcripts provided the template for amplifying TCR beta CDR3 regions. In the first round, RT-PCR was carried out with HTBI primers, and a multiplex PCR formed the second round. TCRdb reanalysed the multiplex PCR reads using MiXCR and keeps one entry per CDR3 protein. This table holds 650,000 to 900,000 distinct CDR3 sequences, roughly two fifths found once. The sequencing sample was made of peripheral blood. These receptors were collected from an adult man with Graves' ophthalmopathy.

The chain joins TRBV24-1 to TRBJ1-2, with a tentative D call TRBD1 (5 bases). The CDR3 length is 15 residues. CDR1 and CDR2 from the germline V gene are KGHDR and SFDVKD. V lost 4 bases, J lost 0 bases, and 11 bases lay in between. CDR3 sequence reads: CATSDPGTPNYGYTF. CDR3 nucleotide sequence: TGTGCCACCAGTGACCCAGGGACTCCTAACTATGGCTACACCTTC.

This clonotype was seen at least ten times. CDR3 amino acids: CASRTGQGFGYTF. The CDR3 DNA follows: TGTGCCAGCAGGACGGGACAGGGATTTGGCTACACCTTC. This chain connects TRBV11-2 to TRBJ1-2; 9 bases align to TRBD1. The junction had 6 bases not matched to a gene; V was cut back by 6 bases and J by 7 bases. Germline-derived CDR1 and CDR2 are SGHAT and FQNNGV. The CDR3 is made up of 13 amino acids. Combining the CDR3 with reference TRBV11-2 and TRBJ1-2 gives the whole variable domain EAGVAQSPRYKIIEKRQSVAFWCNPISGHATLYWYQQILGQGPKLLIQFQNNGVVDDSQLPKDRFSAERLKGVDSTLKIQPAKLEDSAVYLCASRTGQGFGYTFGSGTRLTVV.

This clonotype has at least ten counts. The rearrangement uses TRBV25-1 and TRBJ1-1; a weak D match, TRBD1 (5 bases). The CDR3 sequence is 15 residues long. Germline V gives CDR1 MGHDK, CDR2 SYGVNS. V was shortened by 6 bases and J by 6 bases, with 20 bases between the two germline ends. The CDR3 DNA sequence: TGTGCCAGCAGCCCAGTCGGGGGTATTAACGCTGAAGCTTTCTTT. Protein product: CASSPVGGINAEAFF.

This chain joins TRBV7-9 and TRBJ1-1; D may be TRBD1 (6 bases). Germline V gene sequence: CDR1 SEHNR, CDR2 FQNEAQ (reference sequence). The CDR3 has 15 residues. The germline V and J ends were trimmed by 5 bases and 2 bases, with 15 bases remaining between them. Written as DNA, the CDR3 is TGTGCCAGCAGCACGGGGGGGGGGGCTAACACTGAAGCTTTCTTT. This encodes CASSTGGGANTEAFF.

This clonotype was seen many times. The CDR3 spells CSASGRQETQYF. As DNA, the CDR3 is TGCAGTGCTAGCGGACGCCAAGAGACCCAGTACTTC. The chain links TRBV20-1 to TRBJ2-5; no firm D call. CDR1 DFQATT and CDR2 SNEGSKA come from the germline V gene (reference sequence). This CDR3 has 12 amino acids. Trimming took 3 bases from V and 1 from J, leaving 6 bases between them.

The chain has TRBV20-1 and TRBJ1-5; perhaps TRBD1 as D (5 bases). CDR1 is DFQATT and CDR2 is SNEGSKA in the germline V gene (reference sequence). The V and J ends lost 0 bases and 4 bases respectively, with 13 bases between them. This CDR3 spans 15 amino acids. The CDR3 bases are TGCAGTGCTAGAGAATTGGGGCTTAGGAATCAGCCCCAGCATTTT. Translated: CSARELGLRNQPQHF.

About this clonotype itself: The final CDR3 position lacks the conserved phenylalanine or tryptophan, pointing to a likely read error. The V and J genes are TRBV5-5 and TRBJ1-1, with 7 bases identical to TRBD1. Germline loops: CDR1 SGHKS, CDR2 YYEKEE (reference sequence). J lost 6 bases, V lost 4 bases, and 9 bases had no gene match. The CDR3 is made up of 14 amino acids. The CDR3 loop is CASSGTTGRAEAFS. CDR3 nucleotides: TGTGCCAGCAGCGGTACGACAGGGAGGGCTGAAGCTTTCTCT.

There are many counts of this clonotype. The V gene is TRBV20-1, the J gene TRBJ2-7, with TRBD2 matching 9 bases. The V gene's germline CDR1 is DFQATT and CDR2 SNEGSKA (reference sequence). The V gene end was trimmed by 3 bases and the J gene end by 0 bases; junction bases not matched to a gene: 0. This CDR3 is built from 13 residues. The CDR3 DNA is TGCAGTGCTAGGACTAGCGGCTCCTACGAGCAGTACTTC. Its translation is CSARTSGSYEQYF.

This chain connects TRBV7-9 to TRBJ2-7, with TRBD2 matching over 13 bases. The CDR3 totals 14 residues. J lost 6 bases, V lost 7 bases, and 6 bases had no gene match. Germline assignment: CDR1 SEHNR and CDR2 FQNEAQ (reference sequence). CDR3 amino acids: CASTLGTSGVEQYF. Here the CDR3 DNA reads TGTGCCAGCACCTTGGGGACTAGCGGGGTCGAGCAGTACTTC.

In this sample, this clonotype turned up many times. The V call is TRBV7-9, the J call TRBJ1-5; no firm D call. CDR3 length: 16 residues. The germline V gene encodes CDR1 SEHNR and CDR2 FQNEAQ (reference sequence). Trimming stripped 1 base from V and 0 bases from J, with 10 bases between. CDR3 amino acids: CASSLGRGYSNQPQHF. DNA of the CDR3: TGTGCCAGCAGCTTAGGCCGGGGTTATAGCAATCAGCCCCAGCATTTT.

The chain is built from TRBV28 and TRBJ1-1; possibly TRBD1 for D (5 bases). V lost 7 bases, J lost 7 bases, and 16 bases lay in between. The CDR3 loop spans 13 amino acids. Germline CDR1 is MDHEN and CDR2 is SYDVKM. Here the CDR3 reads CASTISRDGEAFF. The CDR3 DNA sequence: TGTGCCAGCACCATAAGCCGGGACGGTGAAGCTTTCTTT. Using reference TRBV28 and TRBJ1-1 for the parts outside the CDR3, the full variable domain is DVKVTQSSRYLVKRTGEKVFLECVQDMDHENMFWYRQDPGLGLRLIYFSYDVKMKEKGDIPEGYSVSREKKERFSLILESASTNQTSMYLCASTISRDGEAFFGQGTRLTVV.

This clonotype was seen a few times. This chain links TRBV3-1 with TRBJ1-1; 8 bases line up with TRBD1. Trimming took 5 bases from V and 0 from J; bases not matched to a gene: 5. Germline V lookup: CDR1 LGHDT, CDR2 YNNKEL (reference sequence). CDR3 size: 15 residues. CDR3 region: CASSSQGVMNTEAFF. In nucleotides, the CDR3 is TGTGCCAGCAGCTCACAGGGGGTTATGAACACTGAAGCTTTCTTT.

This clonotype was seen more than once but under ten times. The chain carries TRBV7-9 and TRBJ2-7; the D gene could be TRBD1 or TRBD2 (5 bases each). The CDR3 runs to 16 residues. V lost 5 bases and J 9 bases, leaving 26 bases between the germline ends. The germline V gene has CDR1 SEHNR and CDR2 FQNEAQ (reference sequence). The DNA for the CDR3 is TGTGCCAGCAGCCCCCAGGGAGCGTCCCGGAATGTCGGGCAGTACTTC. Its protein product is CASSPQGASRNVGQYF.

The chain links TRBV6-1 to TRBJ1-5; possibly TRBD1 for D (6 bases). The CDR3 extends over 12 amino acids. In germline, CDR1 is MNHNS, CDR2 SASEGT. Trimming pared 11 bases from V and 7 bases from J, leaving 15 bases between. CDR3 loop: CACGQPGQPQHF. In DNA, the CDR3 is TGTGCCTGCGGACAGCCGGGACAGCCCCAGCATTTT.

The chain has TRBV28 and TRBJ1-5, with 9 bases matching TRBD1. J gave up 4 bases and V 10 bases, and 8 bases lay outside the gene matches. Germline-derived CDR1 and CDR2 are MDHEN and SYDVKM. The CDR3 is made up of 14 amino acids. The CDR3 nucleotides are TGTGCCACCACGACAGGGGGAAAAAATCAGCCCCAGCATTTT. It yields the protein CATTTGGKNQPQHF.

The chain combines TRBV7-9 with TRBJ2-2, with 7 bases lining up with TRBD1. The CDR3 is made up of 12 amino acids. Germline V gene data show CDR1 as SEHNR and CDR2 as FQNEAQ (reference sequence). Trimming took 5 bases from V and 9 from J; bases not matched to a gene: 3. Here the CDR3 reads CASSQGDRELFF. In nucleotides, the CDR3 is TGTGCCAGCAGCCAGGGGGACAGGGAGCTGTTTTTT.